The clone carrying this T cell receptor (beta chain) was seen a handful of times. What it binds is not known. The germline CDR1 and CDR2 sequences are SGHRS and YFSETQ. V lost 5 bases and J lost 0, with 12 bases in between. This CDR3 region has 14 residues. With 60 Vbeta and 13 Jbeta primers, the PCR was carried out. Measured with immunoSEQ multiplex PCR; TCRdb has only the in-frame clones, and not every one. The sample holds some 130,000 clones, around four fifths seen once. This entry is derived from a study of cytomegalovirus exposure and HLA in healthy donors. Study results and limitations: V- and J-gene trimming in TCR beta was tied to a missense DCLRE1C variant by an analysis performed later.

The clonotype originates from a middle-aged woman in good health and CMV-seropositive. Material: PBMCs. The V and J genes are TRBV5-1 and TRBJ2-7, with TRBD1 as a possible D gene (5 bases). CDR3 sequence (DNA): TGCGCCAGCAGTTCCGACAGTGTCTCCTACGAGCAGTACTTC. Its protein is CASSSDSVSYEQYF.